This is a list of T cell receptor beta chains from one sample in a study of blood T cell repertoires in COVID-19. Assay: immunoSEQ multiplex PCR; the TCRdb copy retains only in-frame clones and omits some. Counted here are about 120,000 clones, about 87% occurring once; the ten biggest clones make up 25% to 30%. Sample: peripheral blood. The receptor source for this set is a woman aged 70-85 years with acute or convalescent COVID-19. Each CDR3 is given with its conserved first and last residue. The order of the fields is V gene, J gene, D gene, clone size, CDR3 protein, CDR3 DNA. The D gene is left open where the match is weak. The listing skips clone size in some rows; elsewhere it reads once, few, many or a size class.

V: TRBV7-3; J: TRBJ1-6; D: .; size: few; CDR3: CASSFLGANSPLHF; DNA: TGTGCCAGCAGCTTTCTGGGGGCGAATTCACCCCTCCACTTT
V: TRBV6-1; J: TRBJ2-5; D: TRBD1; size: once; CDR3: CASSEMTGGAQETQYF; DNA: TGTGCCAGCAGTGAAATGACAGGGGGTGCCCAAGAGACCCAGTACTTC
V: TRBV5-1; J: TRBJ1-2; D: .; size: .; CDR3: CASSFRHPNYGYTF; DNA: TGCGCCAGCAGCTTCAGGCACCCTAACTATGGCTACACCTTC
V: TRBV7-9; J: TRBJ2-2; D: .; size: .; CDR3: CASSLIMGGASAGELFF; DNA: TGTGCCAGCAGCCTCATTATGGGGGGAGCGTCAGCCGGGGAGCTGTTTTTT
V: TRBV4-2; J: TRBJ1-5; D: .; size: .; CDR3: CASSQDGGGQPQHF; DNA: TGTGCCAGCAGCCAAGATGGGGGCGGTCAGCCCCAGCATTTT
V: TRBV11-2; J: TRBJ2-5; D: TRBD2; size: once; CDR3: CASSWTLAGVQETQYF; DNA: TGTGCCAGCAGCTGGACCCTAGCGGGGGTGCAAGAGACCCAGTACTTC
V: TRBV3-1/TRBV3-2; J: TRBJ1-4; D: .; size: .; CDR3: CASRDFATNEKLFF; DNA: TGTGCCAGCAGAGACTTTGCAACTAATGAAAAACTGTTTTTT
V: TRBV4-1; J: TRBJ2-5; D: TRBD2; size: .; CDR3: CASSQLAVETQYF; DNA: TGCGCCAGCAGCCAACTAGCGGTAGAGACCCAGTACTTC
V: TRBV9; J: TRBJ1-5; D: .; size: .; CDR3: CASSDGNSNQPQHF; DNA: TGTGCCAGCAGCGACGGTAATAGCAATCAGCCCCAGCATTTT
V: TRBV9; J: TRBJ2-7; D: .; size: .; CDR3: CASSADRSSYEQYF; DNA: TGTGCCAGCAGCGCAGACAGGAGCTCCTACGAGCAGTACTTC
V: TRBV10-1; J: TRBJ1-5; D: .; size: .; CDR3: CASSDPGQPQHF; DNA: TGCGCCAGCAGCGACCCGGGACAGCCCCAGCATTTT
V: TRBV27; J: TRBJ2-1; D: .; size: .; CDR3: CASSRPRVRRGAYNEQFF; DNA: TGTGCCAGCAGTCGACCCCGGGTGCGCAGGGGCGCCTACAATGAGCAGTTCTTC
V: TRBV7-9; J: TRBJ2-1; D: .; size: .; CDR3: CASSFPGLLYNEQFF; DNA: TGTGCCAGCAGCTTCCCAGGCCTGCTCTACAATGAGCAGTTCTTC
V: TRBV7-2; J: TRBJ1-1; D: .; size: .; CDR3: CASSLGPITEAFF; DNA: TGTGCCAGCAGCCTAGGGCCCATTACTGAAGCTTTCTTT
V: TRBV19; J: TRBJ2-2; D: TRBD1; size: .; CDR3: CASSRRQGANTGELFF; DNA: TGTGCCAGTAGCCGTAGACAGGGGGCGAACACCGGGGAGCTGTTTTTT
V: TRBV7-9; J: TRBJ1-2; D: TRBD1; size: .; CDR3: CASSAVRGTGGYGYTF; DNA: TGTGCCAGCAGCGCGGTACGGGGTACAGGGGGTTATGGCTACACCTTC